A single sample gave rise to the 2 T cell receptor beta chains below, sequenced in a study of blood T cells in healthy people across ages. The second PCR ran roughly 7 to 12 cycles with a sample-barcoded 5' primer and J-beta primers. Each CDR3 protein is one row after TCRdb ran MiXCR on the 5' RACE reads. Of roughly 1,700,000 distinct CDR3 sequences listed, roughly 28% were seen once; the top ten hold 6.5% to 8.5%. What was sequenced was blood. The receptor source for this set is a woman in her 30s in good health.

This clonotype showed up just a few times. This chain joins TRBV29-1 and TRBJ2-2, with 7 bases matching TRBD2. The CDR3 is 14 amino acids. CDR1 is SQVTM and CDR2 is ANQGSEA in the germline V gene. The V and J ends lost 4 bases and 7 bases, in that order; junction bases with no gene match: 9. The CDR3 here is CSVALGRGSGELFF. The DNA of the CDR3 is TGCAGCGTTGCATTGGGGCGGGGGAGCGGGGAGCTGTTTTTT.

This rearrangement joins TRBV19 to TRBJ2-4; TRBD2 matches 8 bases. V was pared by 5 bases and J by 9 bases, with 9 bases of the junction left unmatched. CDR1 LNHDA and CDR2 SQIVND come from the germline V gene (reference sequence). The CDR3 spans 14 residues. In DNA, the CDR3 is TGTGCCAGTAGTCCGGTAGCGGGACCTAGCATTCAGTACTTC. Its protein is CASSPVAGPSIQYF.